The rows below give T cell receptor beta chains drawn from one sample of a study of blood T cell repertoires in COVID-19. Here immunoSEQ multiplex PCR was the method, and the copy in TCRdb shows in-frame clones only, minus some. The repertoire includes 130,000 to 150,000 clones, around 87% of them detected once, and 8% to 9% sits in the top ten. Sequences were obtained from peripheral blood. These receptors all come from a woman in her forties or fifties with active or convalescent COVID-19. Each CDR3 is given with its conserved first and last residue. A D gene is named only where the DNA matches it firmly. Clone sizes are given selectively: once, few, many, or a class where the clone is expanded.

j_call	v_call	clone_size	d_call	cdr3_nt	cdr3_aa
TRBJ2-5	TRBV24-1	few	-	TGTGCCACCAGTGATCCAAGAGATAAGACCCAGTACTTC	CATSDPRDKTQYF
TRBJ1-2	TRBV28	-	-	TGTGCCAGCATGGCAGGGGTCGATGGCTACACCTTC	CASMAGVDGYTF
TRBJ1-3	TRBV19	-	TRBD1	TGTGCCAGTAGTATAGACCGGAACAGGGGCTCTGGAAACACCATATATTTT	CASSIDRNRGSGNTIYF
TRBJ2-7	TRBV30	-	-	TGTGCCTGGAGTGTAGCGGGTGCGTACGAGCAGTACTTC	CAWSVAGAYEQYF
TRBJ1-5	TRBV28	few	-	TGTGCCAGCAGACGGCAGGGGTGGAATCAGCCCCAGCATTTT	CASRRQGWNQPQHF
TRBJ1-1	TRBV3-1/TRBV3-2	-	-	TGTGCCAGCAGCCAATGGAGGGGTGAAGCTTTCTTT	CASSQWRGEAFF
TRBJ2-2	TRBV6-5	-	-	TGTGCCAGCAGTTATGTTTGGCAGGGGCCCGGGGAGCTGTTTTTT	CASSYVWQGPGELFF
TRBJ1-3	TRBV5-4	-	TRBD1	TGTGCCAGCAGCTTGGCCGGAACAGGGGGATGGACTGGAAACACCATATATTTT	CASSLAGTGGWTGNTIYF
TRBJ1-5	TRBV6-5	-	-	TGTGCCAGCAGCTTAATTAATCAGCCCCAGCATTTT	CASSLINQPQHF
TRBJ1-2	TRBV19	-	TRBD1	TGTGCCAGTAGCAAGGGACAGCGGAATGGCTACACCTTC	CASSKGQRNGYTF
TRBJ2-3	TRBV4-1	-	-	TGCGCCAGCAGCCTTAGTTCGGGCACAGATACGCAGTATTTT	CASSLSSGTDTQYF
TRBJ2-7	TRBV6-5	-	-	TGTGCCAGCAGTTACGGAGTGTCGATCTCCTACGAGCAGTACTTC	CASSYGVSISYEQYF
TRBJ1-6	TRBV10-3	-	TRBD1	TGTGCCATCAGTGAAGGGACAGACAATTCACCCCTCCACTTT	CAISEGTDNSPLHF
TRBJ1-1	TRBV6-5	-	-	TGTGCCAGTTCGGGGAGGGGAGGAGGGAACACTGAAGCTTTCTTT	CASSGRGGGNTEAFF
TRBJ1-4	TRBV6-5	few	-	TGTGCCAGCAGGGGAGTTGCAGAAAAACTGTTTTTT	CASRGVAEKLFF
TRBJ1-2	TRBV28	-	TRBD1	TGTGCCAGCAACCAGGGGGACAGGGGGCCCTATGGCTACACCTTC	CASNQGDRGPYGYTF
TRBJ2-1	TRBV10-3	-	TRBD2	TGTGCCATCAGTGGGTTGACTAGCGGGAGTAACGAGCAGTTCTTC	CAISGLTSGSNEQFF
TRBJ2-1	TRBV7-3	-	TRBD1	TGTGCCAGCAGCTTGACAGGGGGCCCAAACAATGAGCAGTTCTTC	CASSLTGGPNNEQFF
TRBJ2-5	TRBV11-2	-	-	TGTGCCAGCAGCTATACAGCAGCTCAAGAGACCCAGTACTTC	CASSYTAAQETQYF
TRBJ1-2	TRBV2	few	-	TGTGCCAGCAGGGACTCCGGTTCTAACTATGGCTACACCTTC	CASRDSGSNYGYTF
TRBJ2-3	TRBV9	-	-	TGTGCCAGCAGCGTAGCTGAGGGGACTCCCACAGATACGCAGTATTTT	CASSVAEGTPTDTQYF
TRBJ2-5	TRBV20-1	-	-	TGCAGTGCTAGTTTCAGGGGTCATGAGACCCAGTACTTC	CSASFRGHETQYF
TRBJ1-2	TRBV28	-	-	TGTGCCACAAAGAAATCGATAGGAGTTGGCTACACCTTC	CATKKSIGVGYTF
TRBJ1-5	TRBV10-3	-	-	TGTGCCATCAGGGACAGTGGGGGAAACAATCAGCCCCAGCATTTT	CAIRDSGGNNQPQHF
TRBJ2-7	TRBV6-6	-	TRBD2	TGTGCCAGCAGCACGGACGGGAGGGGACACTCCTACGAGCAGTACTTC	CASSTDGRGHSYEQYF
TRBJ1-5	TRBV28	-	TRBD1	TGTGCCAGCGACTCCAGGGGGGACAGACATCAGCCCCAGCATTTT	CASDSRGDRHQPQHF
TRBJ1-1	TRBV9	-	TRBD1	TGTGCCAGCAGCGTAGCTGGGACAGGGGGGACTGAAGCTTTCTTT	CASSVAGTGGTEAFF
TRBJ1-5	TRBV27	-	TRBD1	TGTGCCAGCAGTTTCACAGGGGGCAATCAGCCCCAGCATTTT	CASSFTGGNQPQHF
TRBJ2-1	TRBV7-2	-	TRBD2	TGTGCCAGCAGGGCGGGGGGCCCCTACAATGAGCAGTTCTTC	CASRAGGPYNEQFF
TRBJ2-7	TRBV27	-	-	TGTGCCAGCAGTTTAAGGGGCCACGAGCAGTACTTC	CASSLRGHEQYF
TRBJ1-1	TRBV7-2	-	-	TGTGCCAGCAGCTTAGGCCCAGGGAGGGTGAACACTGAAGCTTTCTTT	CASSLGPGRVNTEAFF
TRBJ1-2	TRBV29-1	-	-	TGCAGCGTGGAGACAGTCACCTACGGCTACACCTTC	CSVETVTYGYTF
TRBJ1-1	TRBV20-1	-	-	TGCAGTGCTAGTTCTCACAGTAAGAACACTGAAGCTTTCTTT	CSASSHSKNTEAFF
TRBJ2-6	TRBV21-1	-	-	TGTGCCAGCAGCAAACCCCCCCGCACCAGGGCGGCTAGGTTGGGGGCCAACGTCCTGACTTTC	CASSKPPRTRAARLGANVLTF
TRBJ1-1	TRBV7-2	-	-	TGTGCCAGCAGCTTACAAACAACAGTGAACACTGAAGCTTTCTTT	CASSLQTTVNTEAFF
TRBJ1-2	TRBV19	-	-	TGTGCCAGTACCCTATTAACGTCCTATGGCTACACCTTC	CASTLLTSYGYTF
TRBJ2-2	TRBV2	-	-	TGTGCCAGCAGTGTCAGGGAGAACACCGGGGAGCTGTTTTTT	CASSVRENTGELFF
TRBJ2-2	TRBV7-9	-	TRBD1	TGTGCCAGCACCTTTTCAAGCCGGGACAGAGTAAACGGGGAGCTGTTTTTT	CASTFSSRDRVNGELFF
TRBJ2-1	TRBV27	once	-	TGTGCCAGCAGCTCTAGGGGGTCTGCCTCCTACAATGAGCAGTTCTTC	CASSSRGSASYNEQFF
TRBJ2-1	TRBV18	-	TRBD2	TGTGCCAGCTCACCGGGACTAGGTGGCGAGCAGTTCTTC	CASSPGLGGEQFF
TRBJ2-7	TRBV3-1/TRBV3-2	-	TRBD1	TGTGCCAGCAGCCCCTCAGGACAGGGCTGGGAGCAGTACTTC	CASSPSGQGWEQYF
TRBJ1-6	TRBV7-2	-	-	TGTGCCAGCAGCCCAGCCCCCTGGAGCTCCTATAATTCACCCCTCCACTTT	CASSPAPWSSYNSPLHF
TRBJ1-6	TRBV14	few	TRBD1	TGTGCCAGCAGCCAAGGCCTACAGGGGACCTACAATTCACCCCTCCACTTT	CASSQGLQGTYNSPLHF
TRBJ2-1	TRBV28	-	TRBD2	TGTGCCAGCAGTTGGGGACTAGCCGGGGTCGATGAGCAGTTCTTC	CASSWGLAGVDEQFF
TRBJ2-7	TRBV5-6	-	-	TGTGCCAGCAGCTTGGGGCAAATTTGGGCAGGATCCTACGAGCAGTACTTC	CASSLGQIWAGSYEQYF
TRBJ1-6	TRBV2	-	-	TGTGCCAGCAGTGAAGGAGCAGGGGAGAATTCACCCCTCCACTTT	CASSEGAGENSPLHF
TRBJ1-1	TRBV28	once	TRBD1	TGTGCCACCGGGACAGGGGGGGGCACTGAAGCTTTCTTT	CATGTGGGTEAFF
TRBJ1-2	TRBV2	-	TRBD1	TGTGCCAGCAGCCGGACAGGGCAGGGTCGTGGCTACACCTTC	CASSRTGQGRGYTF
TRBJ2-2	TRBV7-9	few	TRBD1	TGTGCCAGCAGCCCCACGACAGGGTCCGGGGAGCTGTTTTTT	CASSPTTGSGELFF
TRBJ1-5	TRBV10-3	-	-	TGTGCCATCAGTGAACAGGGTAGGAATCAGCCCCAGCATTTT	CAISEQGRNQPQHF
TRBJ1-2	TRBV30	once	-	TGTGCCTGGAGTGTACTAGGGCTTTCCTATGGCTACACCTTC	CAWSVLGLSYGYTF